This T cell receptor beta chain was sequenced for a study of CD8+ T cells in alopecia areata. The sequencing template was cDNA reverse transcribed from extracted RNA. Measured with immunoSEQ multiplex PCR; TCRdb has only the in-frame clones, and not every one. The sample shows around 250,000 clones, approximately 61% of them seen only once. Germline values: CDR1 SGHAT, CDR2 FQNNGV. This CDR3 contains 17 residues. V lost 0 bases, J lost 4 bases, and 19 bases lay in between. The source is a human donor with alopecia areata. The chain uses TRBV11-2 and TRBJ2-7, with TRBD1 as a possible D gene (7 bases). The input for sequencing was CD4+ T cells sorted from blood, taken at week 0. Here the CDR3 DNA reads TGTGCCAGCAGCTTAGACCGGTCCAGGGGGGCCTGGTACGAGCAGTACTTC. Translating it yields CASSLDRSRGAWYEQYF.